This passage covers 19 T cell receptor beta chains from one sample sequenced in a study of T cell responses to AZD1222 COVID-19 vaccine. Profiled with immunoSEQ multiplex PCR; TCRdb holds only in-frame clones, not every one. The sample has about 140,000 clones, around 90% seen once. Sequencing was performed on peripheral blood, taken on day 0 of AZD1222 vaccination. The receptors derive from an adult in good health.

The chain recombines TRBV2 with TRBJ2-5; D is possibly TRBD2 (6 bases). The V and J ends lost 4 bases and 5 bases respectively, with 8 bases between them. In germline, CDR1 is SNHLY, CDR2 FYNNEI. CDR3 length equals 12 residues. The CDR3 is CASSVAEETQYF. CDR3 nucleotides: TGTGCCAGCAGTGTAGCGGAGGAGACCCAGTACTTC.

This chain uses TRBV11-2 with TRBJ2-1; D call uncertain. V lost 0 bases and J 0 bases, leaving 15 bases between the germline ends. In germline, CDR1 is SGHAT, CDR2 FQNNGV. There are 18 residues in the CDR3. CDR3: CASSLDLFRVSSYNEQFF. As DNA, the CDR3 is TGTGCCAGCAGCTTAGATCTATTTAGGGTTAGCTCCTACAATGAGCAGTTCTTC.

The chain recombines TRBV3-1 (or the pseudogene TRBV3-2) with TRBJ1-2, with a tentative D call TRBD1 (5 bases). CDR3 length: 17 residues. The V gene lost 4 bases and the J gene lost 6 bases, with 24 bases spanning the gap. Germline V gives CDR1 LGHDT, CDR2 YNNKEL (reference sequence). CDR3 region: CASSPFPTGTKIDGYTF. The DNA for the CDR3 is TGTGCCAGCAGCCCATTTCCGACCGGGACCAAGATCGATGGCTACACCTTC.

The genes are TRBV30 and TRBJ1-2, with D unresolved. The CDR3 runs to 15 residues. From germline, CDR1 is GTSNPN and CDR2 SVGIG (reference sequence). With 2 bases removed from V and 0 bases from J, the gap between germline ends came to 13 bases. CDR3 sequence reads: CAWSPRVGANYGYTF. CDR3 DNA sequence: TGTGCCTGGAGTCCGCGGGTCGGAGCTAACTATGGCTACACCTTC.

The V gene is TRBV5-4, the J gene TRBJ2-3; 8 nucleotides line up with TRBD2. The V gene's germline CDR1 is SGHNT and CDR2 YYREEE (reference sequence). Unmatched junction bases numbered 16, after V lost 4 bases and J lost 9 bases. The CDR3 is made up of 16 amino acids. The CDR3: CASSLPFASGRRTQYF. The CDR3 bases are TGTGCCAGCAGCCTCCCTTTCGCGAGCGGGAGAAGAACGCAGTATTTT.

V is TRBV7-9 and J is TRBJ1-1; the D is unclear. This CDR3 contains 15 residues. V was trimmed by 1 base and J by 1 base, leaving 10 bases between them. The germline gives CDR1 SEHNR, CDR2 FQNEAQ (reference sequence). CDR3 loop: CASSLVLSGNTEAFF. The CDR3 region has the DNA TGTGCCAGCAGCTTAGTGCTCAGCGGGAACACTGAAGCTTTCTTT. Variable domain in full (rest from reference TRBV7-9 and TRBJ1-1): DTGVSQNPRHKITKRGQNVTFRCDPISEHNRLYWYRQTLGQGPEFLTYFQNEAQLEKSRLLSDRFSAERPKGSFSTLEIQRTEQGDSAMYLCASSLVLSGNTEAFFGQGTRLTVV.

V and J are TRBV4-3 and TRBJ1-1; TRBD1 might be the D (5 bases). Trimming took off 0 bases at V and 7 bases at J, with 9 bases between the two ends. Germline CDR1 LGHNA, CDR2 YSLEER. The CDR3 consists of 13 residues. The CDR3 DNA follows: TGCGCCAGCAGCCAAGATCGCGGGGGTGAAGCTTTCTTT. It specifies CASSQDRGGEAFF.

The chain links TRBV2 to TRBJ1-2, with D perhaps matching TRBD1 (5 bases). The CDR3 spans 13 residues. V lost 2 bases to trimming and J lost 8 bases, with 12 bases between them. In germline, CDR1 is SNHLY, CDR2 FYNNEI. The CDR3 region is CASSESGIGGYTF. CDR3 nucleotides: TGTGCCAGCAGTGAATCAGGGATAGGCGGCTACACCTTC.

The V gene is TRBV18, the J gene TRBJ1-1; no definite D call. Germline CDR1 and CDR2: KGHSH and LQKENI. The V end was cut by 1 base, the J end by 1 base, with 10 bases between. The CDR3 is 15 amino acids. CDR3 amino acids: CASSPQGVGNTEAFF. As DNA, the CDR3 is TGTGCCAGCTCACCACAGGGCGTAGGGAACACTGAAGCTTTCTTT.

The chain combines TRBV4-1 with TRBJ1-2; D is unclear. The ends were cut back, 0 bases at V and 7 bases at J, with 12 bases in the middle. The germline gives CDR1 MGHRA, CDR2 YSYEKL. The CDR3 sequence is 14 residues long. The CDR3 sequence: CASSQDTSAGGYTF. DNA of the CDR3: TGCGCCAGCAGCCAAGATACGTCGGCGGGTGGCTACACCTTC.

V gene TRBV7-9 combines with J gene TRBJ1-2; tentative D call: TRBD1 (5 bases). Trimming took 6 bases from V and 2 from J, leaving 7 bases between them. The CDR3 is made up of 12 amino acids. In germline, CDR1 is SEHNR, CDR2 FQNEAQ (reference sequence). The CDR3 sequence: CASSRGNYGYTF. CDR3 bases: TGTGCCAGCAGTCGGGGGAACTATGGCTACACCTTC.

The rearrangement uses TRBV4-1 and TRBJ1-2; no clear D. Germline V CDR1 and CDR2: MGHRA, YSYEKL. V lost 1 base to trimming and J lost 6 bases, with 12 bases between them. The CDR3 is 14 residues long. CDR3 protein: CASSQADRRDGYTF. The DNA of the CDR3 is TGCGCCAGCAGCCAAGCGGATCGGAGGGATGGCTACACCTTC.

V and J are TRBV4-3 and TRBJ2-1; 10 positions agree with TRBD1. The CDR3 has 16 residues. Germline CDR1 reads LGHNA; CDR2 reads YSLEER. With V trimmed by 3 bases and J by 4 bases, 6 bases remained unmatched. The CDR3 region is CASSQRTGGQYNEQFF. The CDR3 DNA is TGCGCCAGCAGCCAGAGGACAGGGGGACAATACAATGAGCAGTTCTTC.

This sequence joins TRBV7-2 and TRBJ1-5; TRBD1 agrees at 7 bases. The V and J ends lost 0 bases and 6 bases, in that order; junction bases with no gene match: 2. This CDR3 has 14 amino acids. Germline CDR1 is SGHTA and CDR2 is FQGNSA. As DNA, the CDR3 is TGTGCCAGCAGCTTAGCACAGGGGCCTCAGCCCCAGCATTTT. Protein product: CASSLAQGPQPQHF. The whole variable domain, filled in from reference TRBV7-2 and TRBJ1-5, reads GAGVSQSPSNKVTEKGKDVELRCDPISGHTALYWYRQSLGQGLEFLIYFQGNSAPDKSGLPSDRFSAERTGGSVSTLTIQRTQQEDSAVYLCASSLAQGPQPQHFGDGTRLSIL.

V gene TRBV23-1 combines with J gene TRBJ1-1, with TRBD1 matching 8 bases. TRBV23-1 is known as an ORF, though its function is uncertain. The CDR3 covers 13 residues. Unmatched junction bases numbered 2, after V lost 7 bases and J lost 1 base. In nucleotides, the CDR3 is TGCGCCAGCAATGACAGGGGGAACACTGAAGCTTTCTTT. This gives the protein CASNDRGNTEAFF.

V usage is TRBV19 and J usage is TRBJ2-7, with TRBD2 identical over 11 bases. Germline V gene data show CDR1 as LNHDA and CDR2 as SQIVND (reference sequence). Trimming took 5 bases from V and 4 from J; bases not matched to a gene: 4. The CDR3 has 14 amino acids. The CDR3 DNA reads TGTGCCAGTAGTGATAGCGGGAGGGAGTACGAGCAGTACTTC. This encodes CASSDSGREYEQYF.

The V gene is TRBV10-3, the J gene TRBJ2-7; 10 nucleotides match TRBD2. This CDR3 is built from 14 residues. Trimming at V came to 3 bases and at J to 2 bases, leaving 1 base not matched to a gene. Germline V gene data show CDR1 as ENHRY and CDR2 as SYGVKD. CDR3 sequence (DNA): TGTGCCATCAGTGATACTAGCGGGACCTACGAGCAGTACTTC. Amino acid sequence: CAISDTSGTYEQYF.

The chain is built from TRBV24-1 and TRBJ1-5; D is possibly TRBD1 (5 bases). V was shortened by 5 bases and J by 6 bases, with 16 bases between the two germline ends. The germline gives CDR1 KGHDR, CDR2 SFDVKD. This CDR3 has 15 residues. The CDR3 bases are TGTGCCACCAGTGCCCCCTGGGAGAGGGGTCAGCCCCAGCATTTT. Its translation: CATSAPWERGQPQHF.

The V and J genes are TRBV4-1 and TRBJ2-7; 8 bases align to TRBD2. CDR1 is MGHRA and CDR2 is YSYEKL in the germline V gene. The ends lost 0 bases at V and 4 bases at J; junction bases unmatched: 5. The CDR3 has 15 amino acids. The CDR3: CASSQELREGYEQYF. The DNA of the CDR3 is TGCGCCAGCAGCCAAGAACTCCGGGAGGGTTACGAGCAGTACTTC.